The next 14 T cell receptor beta chains were all read from a single sample in a study of blood T cell repertoires in COVID-19. Sequencing used immunoSEQ multiplex PCR; TCRdb keeps in-frame clones, though not all of them. The data hold 290,000 or so clones, with approximately 90% observed a single time. The specimen sequenced was PBMCs or T cells enriched from blood (not recorded which). The receptors derive from a woman aged 25 to 39 who had recovered from COVID-19.

V usage is TRBV19 and J usage is TRBJ1-3; D gene uncertain. CDR1 LNHDA and CDR2 SQIVND come from the germline V gene (reference sequence). This CDR3 has 15 residues. V gave up 7 bases and J gave up 4 bases, with 17 bases separating them. CDR3 in DNA: TGTGCCAGTACCCTGGGCCCAGCGGACGGAAACACCATATATTTT. It is translated as CASTLGPADGNTIYF.

This clone was seen once. The rearrangement joins TRBV11-2 to TRBJ1-3; D possibly corresponds to TRBD1 (5 bases). The CDR3 covers 15 residues. The germline V gene has CDR1 SGHAT and CDR2 FQNNGV. Trimming stripped 1 base from V and 3 bases from J, with 10 bases between. CDR3 DNA sequence: TGTGCCAGCAGCTTAGCCATAGGGGTTGGAAACACCATATATTTT. Translated, it gives CASSLAIGVGNTIYF.

V usage is TRBV5-1 and J usage is TRBJ2-3; 7 nucleotides agree with TRBD1. Germline V CDR1 and CDR2: SGHRS, YFSETQ. Losses at the gene ends were 0 bases for V and 2 bases for J; bases not matched to a gene: 3. The CDR3 covers 15 residues. The CDR3 loop is CASSLVGGPTDTQYF. The CDR3 coding sequence is TGCGCCAGCAGCTTGGTAGGGGGCCCCACAGATACGCAGTATTTT.

The chain links TRBV4-3 to TRBJ2-7; 13 bases line up with TRBD2. The germline V gene has CDR1 LGHNA and CDR2 YSLEER. Germline trimming cut 0 bases from V and 5 bases from J; bases unmatched to any gene: 4. This CDR3 has 16 residues. The CDR3 nucleotides read TGCGCCAGCAGCCAAGATCAGGGGACTAGCGGGAACGAGCAGTACTTC. This gives the protein CASSQDQGTSGNEQYF.

This sequence joins TRBV6-5 and TRBJ2-1; 8 bases are a match to TRBD2. Germline loops: CDR1 MNHEY, CDR2 SVGAGI. The CDR3 consists of 15 residues. With V trimmed by 10 bases and J by 1 base, 9 bases remained unmatched. The chain's CDR3 is CATGRERESYNEQFF. Here the CDR3 DNA reads TGTGCCACCGGGAGGGAGCGGGAATCCTACAATGAGCAGTTCTTC.

The CDR3 spells CASTDQVLLETQYF. The CDR3 bases are TGTGCCAGCACAGACCAGGTCCTTTTGGAGACCCAGTACTTC. The rearrangement links TRBV7-9 to TRBJ2-5, with D uncertain. Looked up from germline, CDR1 is SEHNR and CDR2 is FQNEAQ (reference sequence). The V and J ends lost 7 bases and 5 bases respectively, with 17 bases between them. The length of the CDR3 is 14 residues.

The chain carries TRBV28 and TRBJ2-5; possibly TRBD2 for D (5 bases). Germline V gene sequence: CDR1 MDHEN, CDR2 SYDVKM. V gave up 9 bases and J gave up 4 bases, with 15 bases separating them. The CDR3 is made up of 13 amino acids. CDR3 region: CASGLVMPETQYF. The CDR3 region has the DNA TGTGCCAGTGGACTGGTAATGCCAGAGACCCAGTACTTC.

The chain employs TRBV7-2 and TRBJ2-5; the match to TRBD2 covers 7 bases. J gave up 5 bases and V 5 bases, and 11 bases lay outside the gene matches. Germline V lookup: CDR1 SGHTA, CDR2 FQGNSA. CDR3 size: 15 residues. CDR3 sequence: CASSVTSAPSETQYF. Written as DNA, the CDR3 is TGTGCCAGCAGCGTTACTAGCGCCCCCAGCGAGACCCAGTACTTC. Using reference TRBV7-2 and TRBJ2-5 for the parts outside the CDR3, the full variable domain is GAGVSQSPSNKVTEKGKDVELRCDPISGHTALYWYRQSLGQGLEFLIYFQGNSAPDKSGLPSDRFSAERTGGSVSTLTIQRTQQEDSAVYLCASSVTSAPSETQYFGPGTRLLVL.

Here the CDR3 DNA reads TGTGCCAGCAGTTACTCGAGTCAGGCTAATCAGCCCCAGCATTTT. Encoded protein: CASSYSSQANQPQHF. The gene calls are TRBV6-5 and TRBJ1-5; D remains unclear. Trimming stripped 0 bases from V and 4 bases from J, with 10 bases between. The CDR3 has 15 amino acids. Germline CDR1 is MNHEY and CDR2 is SVGAGI.

The gene calls are TRBV10-2 and TRBJ2-5; 7 bases align to TRBD2. Losses at the gene ends were 7 bases for V and 3 bases for J; bases not matched to a gene: 5. In germline, CDR1 is WSHSY, CDR2 SAAADI. The CDR3 sequence is 13 residues long. This CDR3 reads CASMGGLKETQYF. CDR3 nucleotides: TGCGCCAGCATGGGGGGACTAAAAGAGACCCAGTACTTC.

The genes are TRBV6-5 and TRBJ1-5; weak D call: TRBD1 (5 bases). The germline V and J ends were trimmed by 6 bases and 3 bases, with 15 bases remaining between them. Looked up from germline, CDR1 is MNHEY and CDR2 is SVGAGI. The CDR3 has 15 amino acids. The CDR3 nucleotides are TGTGCCAGCAGACGCCAGGGCTATTCCAATCAGCCCCAGCATTTT. This gives the protein CASRRQGYSNQPQHF.

The chain uses TRBV7-9 and TRBJ1-1, with TRBD1 matching over 7 bases. Germline V lookup: CDR1 SEHNR, CDR2 FQNEAQ (reference sequence). CDR3 length: 13 amino acids. V dropped 5 bases and J dropped 5; count of bases not matched to a gene: 5. This chain's CDR3 is CASSQQGDTEAFF. As DNA, the CDR3 is TGTGCCAGCAGCCAGCAGGGGGATACTGAAGCTTTCTTT.

The table lists this clone with a count of one. The gene calls are TRBV28 and TRBJ2-1, with TRBD2 matching over 11 bases. The CDR3 covers 16 residues. With 4 bases clipped from V and 5 bases from J, the junction kept 7 bases outside the gene matches. Germline V gene lookup returns CDR1 MDHEN and CDR2 SYDVKM. CDR3 DNA: TGTGCCAGCAGTTCCGGGACTAGCGGAATTAACAATGAGCAGTTCTTC. As protein: CASSSGTSGINNEQFF.

This chain joins TRBV28 and TRBJ1-2; possible D gene TRBD1, 5 bases. The CDR3 has 12 amino acids. Per germline, CDR1 MDHEN and CDR2 SYDVKM. Between the trimmed V and J ends, which lost 9 bases and 3 bases, there was a span of 11 bases. The CDR3 DNA is TGTGCCAGTCTGGGGGGAGACTATGGCTACACCTTC. The encoded protein is CASLGGDYGYTF.